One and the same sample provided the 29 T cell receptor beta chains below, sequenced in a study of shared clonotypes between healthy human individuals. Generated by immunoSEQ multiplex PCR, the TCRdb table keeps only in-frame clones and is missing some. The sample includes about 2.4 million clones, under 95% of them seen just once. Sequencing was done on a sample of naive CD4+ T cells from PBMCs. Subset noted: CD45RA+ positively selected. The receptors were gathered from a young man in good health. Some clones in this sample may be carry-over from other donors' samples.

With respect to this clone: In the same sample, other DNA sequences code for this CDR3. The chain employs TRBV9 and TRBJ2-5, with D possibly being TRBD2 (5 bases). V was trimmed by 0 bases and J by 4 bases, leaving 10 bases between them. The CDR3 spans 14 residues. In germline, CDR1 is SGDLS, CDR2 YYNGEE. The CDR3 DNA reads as TGTGCCAGCAGCGTAGGAGTTGGAGGAGAGACCCAGTACTTC. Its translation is CASSVGVGGETQYF.

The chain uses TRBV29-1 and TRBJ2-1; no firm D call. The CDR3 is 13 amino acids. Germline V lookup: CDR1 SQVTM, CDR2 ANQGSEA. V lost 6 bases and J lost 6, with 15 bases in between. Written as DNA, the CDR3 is TGCAGCGTCGAGCCCCAGATGGGCAATGAGCAGTTCTTC. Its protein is CSVEPQMGNEQFF.

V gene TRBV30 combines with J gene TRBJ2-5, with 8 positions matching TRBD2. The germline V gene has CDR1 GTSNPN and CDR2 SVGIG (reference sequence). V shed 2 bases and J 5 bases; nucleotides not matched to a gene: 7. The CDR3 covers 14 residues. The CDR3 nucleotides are TGTGCCTGGAGTACCGGGAGGGGAGAGGAGACCCAGTACTTC. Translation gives CAWSTGRGEETQYF. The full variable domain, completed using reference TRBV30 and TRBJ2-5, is SQTIHQWPATLVQPVGSPLSLECTVEGTSNPNLYWYRQAAGRGLQLLFYSVGIGQISSEVPQNLSASRPQDRQFILSSKKLLLSDSGFYLCAWSTGRGEETQYFGPGTRLLVL.

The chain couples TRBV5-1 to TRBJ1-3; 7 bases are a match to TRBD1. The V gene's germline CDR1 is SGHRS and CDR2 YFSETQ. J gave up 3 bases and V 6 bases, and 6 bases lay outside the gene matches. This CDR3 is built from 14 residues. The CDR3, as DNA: TGCGCCAGCACGAGAGGGGGCATTGGAAACACCATATATTTT. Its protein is CASTRGGIGNTIYF.

CDR3: CASSFQAGAYEQYF. CDR3 coding DNA: TGTGCCAGCAGTTTCCAAGCGGGAGCCTACGAGCAGTACTTC. This sequence joins TRBV6-5 and TRBJ2-7, with 8 nucleotides matching TRBD2. Germline V CDR1 and CDR2: MNHEY, SVGAGI. This CDR3 contains 14 residues. Unmatched junction bases numbered 4, after V lost 4 bases and J lost 2 bases.

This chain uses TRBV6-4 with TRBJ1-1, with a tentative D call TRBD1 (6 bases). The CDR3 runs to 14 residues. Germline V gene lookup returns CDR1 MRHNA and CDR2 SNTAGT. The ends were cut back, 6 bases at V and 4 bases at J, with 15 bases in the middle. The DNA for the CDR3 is TGTGCCAGCAGGAAACAGGGAGAGGGCACTGAAGCTTTCTTT. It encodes CASRKQGEGTEAFF.

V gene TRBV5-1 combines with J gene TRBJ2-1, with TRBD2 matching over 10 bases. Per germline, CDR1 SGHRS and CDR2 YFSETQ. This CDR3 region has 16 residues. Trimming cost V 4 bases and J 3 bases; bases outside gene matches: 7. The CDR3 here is CASSIQTSGFYNEQFF. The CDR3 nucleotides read TGCGCCAGCAGCATCCAGACTAGCGGGTTCTACAATGAGCAGTTCTTC.

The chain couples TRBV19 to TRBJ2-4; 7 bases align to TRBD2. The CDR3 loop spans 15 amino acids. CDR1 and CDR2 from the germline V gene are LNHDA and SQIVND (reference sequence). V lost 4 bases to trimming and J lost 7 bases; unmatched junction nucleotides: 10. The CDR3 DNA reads TGTGCCAGTAGTAGCGGGAGTTTCCCCGGGAACATTCAGTACTTC. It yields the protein CASSSGSFPGNIQYF. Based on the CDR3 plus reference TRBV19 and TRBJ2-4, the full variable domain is DGGITQSPKYLFRKEGQNVTLSCEQNLNHDAMYWYRQDPGQGLRLIYYSQIVNDFQKGDIAEGYSVSREKKESFPLTVTSAQKNPTAFYLCASSSGSFPGNIQYFGAGTRLSVL.

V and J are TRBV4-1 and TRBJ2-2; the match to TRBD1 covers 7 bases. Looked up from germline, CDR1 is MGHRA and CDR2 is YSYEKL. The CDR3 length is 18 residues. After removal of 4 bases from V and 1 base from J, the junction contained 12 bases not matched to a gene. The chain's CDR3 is CASSPGTAILMNTGELFF. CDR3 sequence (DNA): TGCGCCAGCAGCCCCGGGACAGCCATCTTAATGAACACCGGGGAGCTGTTTTTT.

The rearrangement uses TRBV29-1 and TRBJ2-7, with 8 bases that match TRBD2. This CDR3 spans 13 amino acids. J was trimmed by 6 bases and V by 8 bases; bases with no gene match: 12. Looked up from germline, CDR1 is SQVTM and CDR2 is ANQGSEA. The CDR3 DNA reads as TGCAGCATCCAGATTGCGGGAGGACGCGAGCAGTACTTC. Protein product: CSIQIAGGREQYF.

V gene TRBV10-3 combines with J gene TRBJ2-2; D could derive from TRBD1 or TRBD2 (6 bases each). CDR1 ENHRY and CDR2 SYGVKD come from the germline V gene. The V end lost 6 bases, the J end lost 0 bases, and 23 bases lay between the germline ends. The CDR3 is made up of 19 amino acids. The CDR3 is CAIRGGGRGQSANTGELFF. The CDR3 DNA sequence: TGTGCCATCAGGGGGGGCGGGCGAGGACAGAGTGCGAACACCGGGGAGCTGTTTTTT.

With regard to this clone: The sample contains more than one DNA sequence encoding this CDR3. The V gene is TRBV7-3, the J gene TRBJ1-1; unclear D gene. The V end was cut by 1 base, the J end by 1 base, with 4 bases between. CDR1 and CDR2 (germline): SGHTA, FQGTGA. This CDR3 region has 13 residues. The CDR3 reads CASSLIPNTEAFF. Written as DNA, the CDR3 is TGTGCCAGCAGCTTAATCCCGAACACTGAAGCTTTCTTT. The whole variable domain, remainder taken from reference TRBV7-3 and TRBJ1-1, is GAGVSQTPSNKVTEKGKYVELRCDPISGHTALYWYRQSLGQGPEFLIYFQGTGAADDSGLPNDRFFAVRPEGSVSTLKIQRTERGDSAVYLCASSLIPNTEAFFGQGTRLTVV.

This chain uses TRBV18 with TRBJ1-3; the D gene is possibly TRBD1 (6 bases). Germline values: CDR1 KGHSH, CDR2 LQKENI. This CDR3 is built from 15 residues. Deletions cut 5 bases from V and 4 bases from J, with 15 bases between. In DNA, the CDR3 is TGTGCCAGCTCAGATCAGGGGCTCGGAGGAAACACCATATATTTT. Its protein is CASSDQGLGGNTIYF.

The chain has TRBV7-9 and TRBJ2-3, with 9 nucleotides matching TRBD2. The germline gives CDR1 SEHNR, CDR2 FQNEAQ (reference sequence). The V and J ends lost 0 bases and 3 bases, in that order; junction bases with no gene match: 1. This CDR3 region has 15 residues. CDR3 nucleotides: TGTGCCAGCAGCTTAGCTAGCGGGAGAACAGATACGCAGTATTTT. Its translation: CASSLASGRTDTQYF.

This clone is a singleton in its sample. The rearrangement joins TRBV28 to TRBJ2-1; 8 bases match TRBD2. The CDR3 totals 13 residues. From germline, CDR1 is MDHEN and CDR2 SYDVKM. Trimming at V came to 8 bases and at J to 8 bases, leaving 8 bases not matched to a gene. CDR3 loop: CASRLAGGYEQFF. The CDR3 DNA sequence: TGTGCCAGCCGCCTGGCGGGAGGTTATGAGCAGTTCTTC.

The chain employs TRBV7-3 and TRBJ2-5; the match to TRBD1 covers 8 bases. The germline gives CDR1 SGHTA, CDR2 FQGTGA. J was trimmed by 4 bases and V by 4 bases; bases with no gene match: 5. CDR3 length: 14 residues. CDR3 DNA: TGTGCCAGCAGCTCCTCAGGGGGCGGAGAGACCCAGTACTTC. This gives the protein CASSSSGGGETQYF.

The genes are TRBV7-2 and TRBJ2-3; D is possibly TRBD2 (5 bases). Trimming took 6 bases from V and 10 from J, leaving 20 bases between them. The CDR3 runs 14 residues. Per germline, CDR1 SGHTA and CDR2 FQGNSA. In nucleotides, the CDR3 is TGTGCCAGCAGTTCGGAGGCTGTTGTATACGCGCAGTATTTT. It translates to CASSSEAVVYAQYF.

As DNA, the CDR3 is TGCAGCGTGGACAGGGCCGGGGAGCTGTTTTTT. As protein: CSVDRAGELFF. The genes are TRBV29-1 and TRBJ2-2, with TRBD1 matching over 8 bases. Germline CDR1 is SQVTM and CDR2 is ANQGSEA. V trimming: 6 bases; J trimming: 6 bases; junction bases outside the gene matches: 0. There are 11 residues in the CDR3.

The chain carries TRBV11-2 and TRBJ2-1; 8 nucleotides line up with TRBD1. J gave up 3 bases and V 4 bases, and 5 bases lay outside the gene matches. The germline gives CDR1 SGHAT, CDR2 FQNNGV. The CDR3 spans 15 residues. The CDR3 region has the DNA TGTGCCAGCAGCTCTGGGACAGGAGGCTACAATGAGCAGTTCTTC. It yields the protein CASSSGTGGYNEQFF.

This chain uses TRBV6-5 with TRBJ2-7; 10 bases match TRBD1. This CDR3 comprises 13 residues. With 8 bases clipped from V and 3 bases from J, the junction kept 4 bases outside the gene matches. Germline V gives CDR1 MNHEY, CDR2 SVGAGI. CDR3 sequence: CASWTGGNYEQYF. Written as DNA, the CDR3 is TGTGCCAGCTGGACAGGGGGTAACTACGAGCAGTACTTC.

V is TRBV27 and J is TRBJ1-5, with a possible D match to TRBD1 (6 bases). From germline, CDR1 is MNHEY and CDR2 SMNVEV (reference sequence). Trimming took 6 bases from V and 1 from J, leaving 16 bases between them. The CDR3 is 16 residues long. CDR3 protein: CASRLLGTLSNQPQHF. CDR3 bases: TGTGCCAGCAGGCTCCTCGGGACACTCAGCAATCAGCCCCAGCATTTT.

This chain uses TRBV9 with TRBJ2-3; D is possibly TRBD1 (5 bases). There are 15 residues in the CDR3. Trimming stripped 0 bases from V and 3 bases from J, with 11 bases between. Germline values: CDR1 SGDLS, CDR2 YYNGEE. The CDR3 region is CASSVEAGRTDTQYF. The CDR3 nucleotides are TGTGCCAGCAGCGTAGAGGCAGGGCGTACAGATACGCAGTATTTT.

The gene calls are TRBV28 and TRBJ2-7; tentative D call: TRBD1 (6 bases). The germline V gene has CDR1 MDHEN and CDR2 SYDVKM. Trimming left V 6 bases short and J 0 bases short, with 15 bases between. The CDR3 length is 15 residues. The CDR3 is CASRVPTGSSYEQYF. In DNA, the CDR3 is TGTGCCAGCAGAGTCCCGACAGGCAGCTCCTACGAGCAGTACTTC.

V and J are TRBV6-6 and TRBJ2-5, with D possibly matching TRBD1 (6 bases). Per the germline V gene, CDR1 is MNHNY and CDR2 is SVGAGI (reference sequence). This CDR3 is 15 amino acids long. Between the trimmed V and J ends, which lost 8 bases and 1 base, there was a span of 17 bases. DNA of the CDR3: TGTGCCAGCCATCAGGGGATGATGGGCCAAGAGACCCAGTACTTC. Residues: CASHQGMMGQETQYF.

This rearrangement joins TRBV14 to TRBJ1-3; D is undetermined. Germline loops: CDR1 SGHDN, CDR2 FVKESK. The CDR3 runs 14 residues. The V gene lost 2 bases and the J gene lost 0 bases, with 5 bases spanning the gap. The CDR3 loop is CASSQTSSGNTIYF. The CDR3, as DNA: TGTGCCAGCAGCCAAACGAGCTCTGGAAACACCATATATTTT.

The CDR3 region has the DNA TGTGCCAGCAGCTTGGGGACTAGCGGTGCGGAGCAGTTCTTC. This translates into CASSLGTSGAEQFF. The genes are TRBV7-9 and TRBJ2-1; 11 positions agree with TRBD2. V was clipped by 3 bases and J by 10 bases; unmatched bases: 5. The CDR3 has 14 amino acids. Germline CDR1 SEHNR, CDR2 FQNEAQ (reference sequence).

The CDR3 loop is CASGRGHNEQFF. CDR3 bases: TGTGCAAGTGGGCGGGGACACAATGAGCAGTTCTTC. The V call is TRBV12-2, the J call TRBJ2-1; the table names TRBD2, a call not compared with the DNA. TRBV12-2 is designated a pseudogene. The CDR3 consists of 12 residues.

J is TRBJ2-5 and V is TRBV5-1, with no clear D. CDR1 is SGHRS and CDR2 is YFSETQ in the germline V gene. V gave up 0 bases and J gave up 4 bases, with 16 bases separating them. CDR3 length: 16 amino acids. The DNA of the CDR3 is TGCGCCAGCAGCTTGGATGGCAGGCCAACGGTAGAGACCCAGTACTTC. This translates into CASSLDGRPTVETQYF.

CDR3: CASSPDTGNTGELFF. The CDR3 region has the DNA TGCGCCAGCAGCCCGGACACAGGGAACACCGGGGAGCTGTTTTTT. The chain has TRBV5-1 and TRBJ2-2; tentative D call: TRBD1 (5 bases). CDR3 size: 15 residues. Germline lookup yields CDR1 SGHRS and CDR2 YFSETQ. V was shortened by 4 bases and J by 1 base, with 11 bases between the two germline ends. Filled out from reference TRBV5-1 and TRBJ2-2, the complete variable domain reads KAGVTQTPRYLIKTRGQQVTLSCSPISGHRSVSWYQQTPGQGLQFLFEYFSETQRNKGNFPGRFSGRQFSNSRSEMNVSTLELGDSALYLCASSPDTGNTGELFFGEGSRLTVL.